This T cell receptor beta chain stems from a study of shared clonotypes between healthy human individuals. CD4+ cells underwent separation, giving CD45RA+ naive and CD45RA-negative memory subsets. Assay execution proceeded at the deep level. Assay used: immunoSEQ multiplex PCR; TCRdb lists only in-frame clones, some missing. The sample contains about 980,000 clones, approximately 80% of which appear only once. The length of the CDR3 is 12 residues. Germline CDR1 SGHRS, CDR2 YFSETQ. With 7 bases clipped from V and 6 bases from J, the junction kept 5 bases outside the gene matches. Only one count was recorded for this clone.

This chain links TRBV5-1 with TRBJ2-7; 9 bases map to TRBD1. The specimen sequenced was memory CD4+ T cells sorted from blood. Subset in this sample: CD45RA-negative fraction. The clonotype comes from a man aged 18 to 35 in good health. For the CDR3, the DNA is TGCGCCAGCGGGACAGGGTCTACCGAGCAGTACTTC. Translating it yields CASGTGSTEQYF.